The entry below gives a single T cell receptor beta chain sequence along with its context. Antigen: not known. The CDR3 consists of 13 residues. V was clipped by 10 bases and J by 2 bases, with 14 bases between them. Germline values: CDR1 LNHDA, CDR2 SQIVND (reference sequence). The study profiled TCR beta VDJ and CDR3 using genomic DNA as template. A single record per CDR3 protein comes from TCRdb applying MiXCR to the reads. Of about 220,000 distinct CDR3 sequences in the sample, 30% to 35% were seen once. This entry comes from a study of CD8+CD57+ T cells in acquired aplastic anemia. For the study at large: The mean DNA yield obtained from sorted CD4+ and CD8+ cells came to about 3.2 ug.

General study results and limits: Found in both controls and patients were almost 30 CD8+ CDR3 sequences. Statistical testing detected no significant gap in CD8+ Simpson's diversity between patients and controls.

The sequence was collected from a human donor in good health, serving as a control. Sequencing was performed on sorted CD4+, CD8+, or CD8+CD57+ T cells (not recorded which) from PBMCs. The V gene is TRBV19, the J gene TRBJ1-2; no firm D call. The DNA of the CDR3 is TGTGCCACACGGACGGTTGAGAACTATGGCTACACCTTC. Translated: CATRTVENYGYTF.